This TCR beta chain was obtained from a study of regulatory T cells in long-lasting Graves disease. Time point indicated: newly diagnosed GD, antithyroid drugs for less than 3 months. Extracted PBMC RNA gave rise to the TCR library. With EDTA tubes as the receptacles, 7.5 to 9.5 milliliters of peripheral blood were drawn. From germline, CDR1 is MDHEN and CDR2 SYDVKM. The CDR3 totals 12 residues. With 6 bases removed from V and 9 bases from J, the gap between germline ends came to 15 bases. Through Arm-PCR of CDR3 regions and iRepertoire HTBI primers, TCR beta libraries were built. TCRdb fed the multiplex PCR reads into MiXCR, producing one record per CDR3 protein. The data hold about 350,000 distinct CDR3 sequences, with 15% to 20% observed a single time. This clonotype appeared many times. This sample also appeared in a second study, on T cells in Graves' hyperthyroidism and ophthalmopathy.

Here the sequenced sample was peripheral blood mononuclear cells (PBMCs), taken at new diagnosis, from a patient treated with antithyroid drugs. The V gene is TRBV28, the J gene TRBJ2-7; D may be TRBD1 or TRBD2 (5 bases each). This receptor was obtained from a woman aged 18-35 years with Graves disease. This chain's CDR3 is CASSLEDGGQYF. The CDR3, as DNA: TGTGCCAGCAGCCTTGAGGATGGGGGGCAGTACTTC.